Included here is one T cell receptor (beta chain) sequence, with context. Antigen specificity is unknown. This record belongs to a study of shared clonotypes between healthy human individuals. In the study overall: With ages of 18 to 49, the donors were two women and a few men. Study results and limitations: Richness estimates generally favored naive over memory subsets. It was observed that 5% to 6.5% of naive CD4 clonotypes were shared across a handful of donors.

Libraries were prepared by immunoSEQ multiplex PCR; TCRdb keeps only in-frame clonotypes and omits some of them. The table shows some 2,100,000 clones, with around 95% occurring only once. The CDR3 consists of 14 residues. Germline CDR1 and CDR2: SGHAT and FQNNGV. Trimming at V came to 3 bases and at J to 10 bases, leaving 8 bases not matched to a gene. Investigators divided CD4+ cells into CD45RA+ naive and CD45RA-negative memory subsets. The genes are TRBV11-2 and TRBJ1-4; 7 bases map to TRBD1. The clonotype comes from a man aged 18 to 35 in good health. The source material was naive CD4+ T cells sorted from blood. Indicated subset: CD45RA+ positively selected. CDR3 coding DNA: TGTGCCAGCAGCTTTCAAGGGGGCGACGGAAAACTGTTTTTT. This codes for CASSFQGGDGKLFF.